These 25 T cell receptor beta chains share one sample of origin, sequenced in a study of blood T cell repertoires in COVID-19. Method: immunoSEQ multiplex PCR; TCRdb's copy keeps in-frame clones and lacks some. The top ten clones hold around 4.6% of a sample with 45,000 or so clones, roughly 86% of them seen once. The sample taken for sequencing was peripheral blood. All receptors derive from a man between 35 and 55 years old with active COVID-19.

This chain links TRBV19 with TRBJ1-5, with 10 bases fitting TRBD1. CDR1 is LNHDA and CDR2 is SQIVND in the germline V gene (reference sequence). This CDR3 comprises 20 residues. With 2 bases clipped from V and 5 bases from J, the junction kept 18 bases outside the gene matches. The CDR3 DNA reads as TGTGCCAGTAGTATAACAACCGGGACAGGGGTATTCTATGGCGATCAGCCCCAGCATTTT. This codes for CASSITTGTGVFYGDQPQHF.

V gene TRBV5-8 combines with J gene TRBJ1-1, with 12 nucleotides matching TRBD1. The V and J ends lost 2 bases and 7 bases, in that order; junction bases with no gene match: 6. Germline CDR1 SGHTS, CDR2 YDEGEE. The CDR3 totals 15 residues. CDR3 DNA: TGTGCCAGCAGCTTTCCGGGACAGGGGGCTATTGAAGCTTTCTTT. It specifies CASSFPGQGAIEAFF.

The chain employs TRBV11-2 and TRBJ2-1, with TRBD2 matching 9 bases. The CDR3 extends over 15 amino acids. Per germline, CDR1 SGHAT and CDR2 FQNNGV. J gave up 2 bases and V 1 base, and 0 bases lay outside the gene matches. CDR3 amino acids: CASSLASGAYNEQFF. CDR3 in DNA: TGTGCCAGCAGCTTAGCTAGCGGGGCCTACAATGAGCAGTTCTTC.

The V gene is TRBV24-1, the J gene TRBJ1-2; D is perhaps TRBD1 (6 bases). V was pared by 3 bases and J by 7 bases, with 20 bases between. Germline V gene sequence: CDR1 KGHDR, CDR2 SFDVKD. This CDR3 contains 16 residues. The CDR3 coding sequence is TGTGCCACCAGTGATGCGGATTTAGGGGGTCGCAGTGGCTACACCTTC. Encoded protein: CATSDADLGGRSGYTF.

V is TRBV19 and J is TRBJ1-4; 12 bases map to TRBD1. V lost 10 bases to trimming and J lost 8 bases; unmatched junction nucleotides: 8. This CDR3 comprises 14 residues. Germline CDR1 is LNHDA and CDR2 is SQIVND (reference sequence). The chain's CDR3 is CATAGTGGQEKLFF. In DNA, the CDR3 is TGTGCCACCGCCGGGACAGGGGGCCAGGAAAAACTGTTTTTT.

This chain uses TRBV30 with TRBJ1-2; 9 nucleotides match TRBD1. With 5 bases clipped from V and 7 bases from J, the junction kept 8 bases outside the gene matches. Germline lookup yields CDR1 GTSNPN and CDR2 SVGIG (reference sequence). The CDR3 has 13 residues. CDR3 in amino acids: CAWGPGQGGGYTF. The CDR3, as DNA: TGTGCCTGGGGACCGGGACAGGGCGGTGGCTACACCTTC. Drawing the rest from reference TRBV30 and TRBJ1-2, the complete variable domain is SQTIHQWPATLVQPVGSPLSLECTVEGTSNPNLYWYRQAAGRGLQLLFYSVGIGQISSEVPQNLSASRPQDRQFILSSKKLLLSDSGFYLCAWGPGQGGGYTFGSGTRLTVV.

This chain connects TRBV6-5 to TRBJ2-7, with unresolved D. The CDR3 sequence is 12 residues long. The germline V gene has CDR1 MNHEY and CDR2 SVGAGI. V lost 6 bases and J lost 3, with 9 bases in between. The CDR3 region is CASSDFLYEQYF. The CDR3 DNA is TGTGCCAGCAGCGACTTCCTCTACGAGCAGTACTTC.

The J gene is TRBJ2-2, the V gene TRBV6-5; 8 bases map to TRBD1. Germline loops: CDR1 MNHEY, CDR2 SVGAGI. CDR3 length: 14 amino acids. J lost 9 bases, V lost 5 bases, and 8 bases had no gene match. CDR3 sequence: CASSTTGAPRELFF. The CDR3 DNA reads TGTGCCAGCAGTACGACAGGGGCTCCCCGGGAGCTGTTTTTT.

This sequence joins TRBV5-1 and TRBJ1-2; D is perhaps TRBD1 (6 bases). Germline CDR1 is SGHRS and CDR2 is YFSETQ. This CDR3 comprises 15 residues. With 0 bases removed from V and 8 bases from J, the gap between germline ends came to 17 bases. This chain's CDR3 is CASSLGFAGAEGYTF. CDR3 bases: TGCGCCAGCAGCTTGGGATTTGCAGGGGCAGAAGGCTACACCTTC.

This chain uses TRBV5-1 with TRBJ2-3; 7 bases match TRBD2. Germline V CDR1 and CDR2: SGHRS, YFSETQ. CDR3 length: 13 residues. The V segment lost 5 bases and the J segment 6 bases; nucleotides outside the gene matches: 6. CDR3 amino acids: CASRTSRRDTQYF. The CDR3 region has the DNA TGCGCCAGCAGGACTAGCCGGAGGGATACGCAGTATTTT.

DNA for the CDR3: TGTGCCAGCAGCTCCGGGACAGGGTTACGCGAGCAGTACTTC. This codes for CASSSGTGLREQYF. The chain recombines TRBV7-7 with TRBJ2-7, with 9 nucleotides matching TRBD1. This CDR3 has 14 amino acids. The V gene's germline CDR1 is SSHAT and CDR2 FNYEAQ (reference sequence). The J segment lost 6 bases and the V segment lost 4 bases, leaving 7 bases of the junction unmatched. The variable domain in full, with the rest retrieved from reference TRBV7-7 and TRBJ2-7, is GAGVSQSPRYKVTKRGQDVTLRCDPISSHATLYWYQQALGQGPEFLTYFNYEAQPDKSGLPSDRFSAERPEGSISTLTIQRTEQRDSAMYRCASSSGTGLREQYFGPGTRLTVT.

The rearrangement links TRBV28 to TRBJ2-7, with a possible D match to TRBD1 (5 bases). The CDR3 loop spans 13 amino acids. Trimming pared 6 bases from V and 1 base from J, leaving 10 bases between. Germline CDR1 reads MDHEN; CDR2 reads SYDVKM. The CDR3 nucleotides read TGTGCCAGCAGCGACAAGGGGTCCTACGAGCAGTACTTC. Protein: CASSDKGSYEQYF.

CDR3 protein: CASSMGQQNTEAFF. The CDR3 nucleotides are TGTGCCAGTAGTATGGGACAGCAGAACACTGAAGCTTTCTTT. J is TRBJ1-1 and V is TRBV19; 7 bases line up with TRBD1. V lost 3 bases to trimming and J lost 1 base; unmatched junction nucleotides: 2. Germline V gene sequence: CDR1 LNHDA, CDR2 SQIVND (reference sequence). The CDR3 extends over 14 amino acids.

The chain couples TRBV9 to TRBJ1-2, with D possibly being TRBD1 (5 bases). The germline V and J ends were trimmed by 4 bases and 1 base, with 11 bases remaining between them. Germline CDR1 is SGDLS and CDR2 is YYNGEE. CDR3 length: 14 amino acids. CDR3 amino acids: CASSHRGDNYGYTF. For the CDR3, the DNA is TGTGCCAGCAGCCATCGGGGGGATAACTATGGCTACACCTTC.

This rearrangement joins TRBV11-3 to TRBJ2-1; 10 nucleotides line up with TRBD2. The V and J ends lost 5 bases and 7 bases, in that order; junction bases with no gene match: 14. CDR1 is SGHNT and CDR2 is YENEEA in the germline V gene. The CDR3 sequence is 17 residues long. CDR3 bases: TGTGCCAGCAGCCCAGGGTTAGCGGGAGGCGGGGGGAATGAGCAGTTCTTC. Amino acids: CASSPGLAGGGGNEQFF.

This clone was counted once. The CDR3 region is CASSVRAIGTDTQYF. CDR3 bases: TGTGCCAGCAGTGTGCGAGCGATCGGCACAGATACGCAGTATTTT. This rearrangement joins TRBV2 to TRBJ2-3; the D is unclear. Trimming cost V 4 bases and J 1 base, with 12 bases left between them. Germline V gives CDR1 SNHLY, CDR2 FYNNEI. The CDR3 contains 15 residues.

This chain links TRBV7-2 with TRBJ2-7; 8 bases are a match to TRBD2. CDR3 length: 16 residues. Germline values: CDR1 SGHTA, CDR2 FQGNSA. V lost 2 bases to trimming and J lost 4 bases; unmatched junction nucleotides: 10. This CDR3 reads CASSLWGAGVSYEQYF. The DNA for the CDR3 is TGTGCCAGCAGCTTATGGGGAGCGGGAGTCTCATACGAGCAGTACTTC.

The V call is TRBV7-8, the J call TRBJ1-2; 7 nucleotides agree with TRBD1. The trim removed 3 bases at V and 1 base at J, leaving 14 bases unmatched. CDR1 is SGHVS and CDR2 is FQNEAQ in the germline V gene. The CDR3 has 18 residues. CDR3 nucleotide sequence: TGTGCCAGCAGCTTCACCCGGACAGGAGATACTCATAACTATGGCTACACCTTC. Its translation: CASSFTRTGDTHNYGYTF.

V gene TRBV5-6 combines with J gene TRBJ1-3, with D unclear. CDR1 SGHDT and CDR2 YYEEEE come from the germline V gene. There are 14 residues in the CDR3. Deletions cut 4 bases from V and 0 bases from J, with 8 bases between. CDR3 in DNA: TGTGCCAGCAGCACGAGATACTCTGGAAACACCATATATTTT. This sequence encodes CASSTRYSGNTIYF.

This chain uses TRBV2 with TRBJ2-3; TRBD2 matches 8 bases. CDR1 SNHLY and CDR2 FYNNEI come from the germline V gene. J was trimmed by 4 bases and V by 2 bases; bases with no gene match: 5. The CDR3 covers 15 residues. The CDR3 coding sequence is TGTGCCAGCAGTGAATTCACGGGAGGGCCAGATACGCAGTATTTT. Its translation is CASSEFTGGPDTQYF.

The chain joins TRBV6-1 to TRBJ1-5; a possible D gene is TRBD1 (6 bases). The CDR3 consists of 15 residues. Trimming stripped 2 bases from V and 2 bases from J, with 10 bases between. CDR1 is MNHNS, CDR2 SASEGT, per germline. The CDR3 DNA reads TGTGCCAGCAGTGAATATTCAGGGGGCAATCAGCCCCAGCATTTT. This encodes CASSEYSGGNQPQHF.

The rearrangement uses TRBV5-1 and TRBJ2-7; tentative D call: TRBD2 (6 bases). CDR1 is SGHRS, CDR2 YFSETQ, per germline. The CDR3 runs to 15 residues. Trimming cost V 0 bases and J 3 bases, with 13 bases left between them. CDR3 nucleotides: TGCGCCAGCAGCTTGGGTCGGGGCGGGATCTACGAGCAGTACTTC. Its protein is CASSLGRGGIYEQYF.

The chain recombines TRBV9 with TRBJ2-7; 7 bases agree with TRBD2. The CDR3 totals 15 residues. Germline V gene lookup returns CDR1 SGDLS and CDR2 YYNGEE. The trim removed 0 bases at V and 5 bases at J, leaving 8 bases unmatched. CDR3 sequence reads: CASSVEGRAADEQYF. The CDR3 DNA follows: TGTGCCAGCAGCGTAGAGGGGAGGGCAGCCGACGAGCAGTACTTC.

This chain joins TRBV25-1 and TRBJ1-4, with D hard to call. Trimming stripped 3 bases from V and 0 bases from J, with 5 bases between. This CDR3 region has 14 residues. Germline V gene data show CDR1 as MGHDK and CDR2 as SYGVNS. Here the CDR3 DNA reads TGTGCCAGCAGTGAGAGTACAACTAATGAAAAACTGTTTTTT. Amino acid sequence: CASSESTTNEKLFF. Using reference TRBV25-1 and TRBJ1-4 for the parts outside the CDR3, the full variable domain is EADIYQTPRYLVIGTGKKITLECSQTMGHDKMYWYQQDPGMELHLIHYSYGVNSTEKGDLSSESTVSRIRTEHFPLTLESARPSHTSQYLCASSESTTNEKLFFGSGTQLSVL.

This sequence joins TRBV10-3 and TRBJ2-1; maybe TRBD2 (5 bases). This CDR3 is built from 12 residues. With 5 bases removed from V and 8 bases from J, the gap between germline ends came to 10 bases. Germline V CDR1 and CDR2: ENHRY, SYGVKD. The CDR3 region is CAISKSGDEQFF. DNA for the CDR3: TGTGCCATCAGTAAAAGCGGAGATGAGCAGTTCTTC.